The 3 T cell receptor beta chains below were found in one sample sequenced in a study of control samples from healthy donors and cancer patients. This table comes from immunoSEQ multiplex PCR, and its TCRdb copy is limited to in-frame clones, with some not included. This table holds 260,000 or so clones, approximately 80% found once. The source material was PBMCs. These TCRs come from a woman aged 60-70 years with lung cancer.

The J gene is TRBJ2-7, the V gene TRBV2, with 7 bases lining up with TRBD1. V shed 2 bases and J 2 bases; nucleotides not matched to a gene: 6. The germline CDR1 and CDR2 sequences are SNHLY and FYNNEI. The CDR3 has 15 amino acids. CDR3 residues: CASSESPGGTYEQYF. The DNA of the CDR3 is TGTGCCAGCAGTGAAAGTCCAGGGGGAACCTACGAGCAGTACTTC. The full variable domain, with the rest looked up from reference TRBV2 and TRBJ2-7, is EPEVTQTPSHQVTQMGQEVILRCVPISNHLYFYWYRQILGQKVEFLVSFYNNEISEKSEIFDDQFSVERPDGSNFTLKIRSTKLEDSAMYFCASSESPGGTYEQYFGPGTRLTVT.

This clone has only a few counts. This rearrangement joins TRBV6-7 to TRBJ1-3, with 8 bases that match TRBD1. TRBV6-7 counts as an open reading frame of uncertain function. Trimming took 5 bases from V and 9 from J; bases not matched to a gene: 3. The CDR3 is 12 amino acids. CDR3 protein: CASSLDRGTIYF. CDR3 nucleotide sequence: TGTGCCAGCAGTCTCGACAGGGGCACCATATATTTT.

DNA of the CDR3: TGTGCCAGCAGCCAAGACAGGACTAGCGGGGGAGAGACCCAGTACTTC. Protein: CASSQDRTSGGETQYF. The chain uses TRBV3-1 (or the pseudogene TRBV3-2) and TRBJ2-5; TRBD2 matches 13 bases. Germline assignment: CDR1 LGHDT and CDR2 YNNKEL (reference sequence). Losses at the gene ends were 0 bases for V and 4 bases for J; bases not matched to a gene: 2. The CDR3 sequence is 16 residues long.